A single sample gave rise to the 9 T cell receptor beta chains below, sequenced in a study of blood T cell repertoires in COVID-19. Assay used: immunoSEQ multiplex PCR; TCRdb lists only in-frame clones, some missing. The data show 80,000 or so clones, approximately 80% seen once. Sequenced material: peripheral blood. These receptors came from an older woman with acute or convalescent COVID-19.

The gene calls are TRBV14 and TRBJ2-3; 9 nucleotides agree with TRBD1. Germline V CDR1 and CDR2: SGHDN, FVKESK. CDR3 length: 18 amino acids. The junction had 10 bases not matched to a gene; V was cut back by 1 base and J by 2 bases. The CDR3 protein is CASSQVFGQGKITDTQYF. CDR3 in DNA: TGTGCCAGCAGCCAAGTATTCGGACAGGGGAAGATCACAGATACGCAGTATTTT.

The CDR3 region is CASSWGQGGNTEAFF. CDR3 sequence (DNA): TGTGCCAGCAGCTGGGGACAGGGCGGGAACACTGAAGCTTTCTTT. V is TRBV3-1 (or the pseudogene TRBV3-2) and J is TRBJ1-1; 9 bases map to TRBD1. Trimming took 5 bases from V and 1 from J; bases not matched to a gene: 5. The CDR3 consists of 15 residues. Germline V CDR1 and CDR2: LGHDT, YNNKEL (reference sequence).

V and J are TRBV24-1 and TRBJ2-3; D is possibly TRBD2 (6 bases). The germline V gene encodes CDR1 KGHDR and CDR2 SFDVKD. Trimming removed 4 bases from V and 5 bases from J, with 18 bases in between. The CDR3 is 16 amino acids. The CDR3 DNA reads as TGTGCCACCAGTGACCCCGGCGGTGGGGGGAGAGATACGCAGTATTTT. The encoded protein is CATSDPGGGGRDTQYF.

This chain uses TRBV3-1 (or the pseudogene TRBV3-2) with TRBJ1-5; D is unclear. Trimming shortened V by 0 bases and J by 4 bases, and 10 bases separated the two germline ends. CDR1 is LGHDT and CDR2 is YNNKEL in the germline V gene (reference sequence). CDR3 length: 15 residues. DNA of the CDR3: TGTGCCAGCAGCCAAGATACGGTCCCGAATCAGCCCCAGCATTTT. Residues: CASSQDTVPNQPQHF.

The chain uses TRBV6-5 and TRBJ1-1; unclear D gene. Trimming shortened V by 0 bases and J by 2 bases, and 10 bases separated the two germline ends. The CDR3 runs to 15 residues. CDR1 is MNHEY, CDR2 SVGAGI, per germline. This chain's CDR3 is CASSYSRQTNTEAFF. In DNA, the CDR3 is TGTGCCAGCAGTTACTCGAGGCAGACTAACACTGAAGCTTTCTTT.

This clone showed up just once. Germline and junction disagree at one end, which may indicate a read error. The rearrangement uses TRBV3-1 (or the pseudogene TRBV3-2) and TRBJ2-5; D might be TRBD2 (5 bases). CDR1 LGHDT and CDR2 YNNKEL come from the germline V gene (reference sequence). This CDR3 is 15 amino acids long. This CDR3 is CASNQFGVRRETQYF. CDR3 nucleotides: TGTGCCAGCAACCAATTTGGAGTCAGGAGGGAGACCCAGTACTTC.

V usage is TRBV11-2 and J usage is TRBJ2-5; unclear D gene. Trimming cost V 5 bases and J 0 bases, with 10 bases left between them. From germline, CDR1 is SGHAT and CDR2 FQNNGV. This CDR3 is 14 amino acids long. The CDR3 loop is CASSASAYQETQYF. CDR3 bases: TGTGCCAGCAGCGCGTCAGCGTACCAAGAGACCCAGTACTTC.

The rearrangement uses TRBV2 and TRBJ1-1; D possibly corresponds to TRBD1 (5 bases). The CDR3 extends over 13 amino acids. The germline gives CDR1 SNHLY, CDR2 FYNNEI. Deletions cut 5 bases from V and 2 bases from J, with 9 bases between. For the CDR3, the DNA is TGTGCCAGCAGTCAGACAGCCAACACTGAAGCTTTCTTT. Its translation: CASSQTANTEAFF. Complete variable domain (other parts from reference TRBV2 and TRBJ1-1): EPEVTQTPSHQVTQMGQEVILRCVPISNHLYFYWYRQILGQKVEFLVSFYNNEISEKSEIFDDQFSVERPDGSNFTLKIRSTKLEDSAMYFCASSQTANTEAFFGQGTRLTVV.

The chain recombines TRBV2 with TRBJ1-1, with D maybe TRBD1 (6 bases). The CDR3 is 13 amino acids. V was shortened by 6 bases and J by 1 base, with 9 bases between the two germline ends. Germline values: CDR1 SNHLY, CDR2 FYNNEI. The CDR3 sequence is CASSIQGNTEAFF. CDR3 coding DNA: TGTGCCAGCAGCATACAGGGGAACACTGAAGCTTTCTTT.